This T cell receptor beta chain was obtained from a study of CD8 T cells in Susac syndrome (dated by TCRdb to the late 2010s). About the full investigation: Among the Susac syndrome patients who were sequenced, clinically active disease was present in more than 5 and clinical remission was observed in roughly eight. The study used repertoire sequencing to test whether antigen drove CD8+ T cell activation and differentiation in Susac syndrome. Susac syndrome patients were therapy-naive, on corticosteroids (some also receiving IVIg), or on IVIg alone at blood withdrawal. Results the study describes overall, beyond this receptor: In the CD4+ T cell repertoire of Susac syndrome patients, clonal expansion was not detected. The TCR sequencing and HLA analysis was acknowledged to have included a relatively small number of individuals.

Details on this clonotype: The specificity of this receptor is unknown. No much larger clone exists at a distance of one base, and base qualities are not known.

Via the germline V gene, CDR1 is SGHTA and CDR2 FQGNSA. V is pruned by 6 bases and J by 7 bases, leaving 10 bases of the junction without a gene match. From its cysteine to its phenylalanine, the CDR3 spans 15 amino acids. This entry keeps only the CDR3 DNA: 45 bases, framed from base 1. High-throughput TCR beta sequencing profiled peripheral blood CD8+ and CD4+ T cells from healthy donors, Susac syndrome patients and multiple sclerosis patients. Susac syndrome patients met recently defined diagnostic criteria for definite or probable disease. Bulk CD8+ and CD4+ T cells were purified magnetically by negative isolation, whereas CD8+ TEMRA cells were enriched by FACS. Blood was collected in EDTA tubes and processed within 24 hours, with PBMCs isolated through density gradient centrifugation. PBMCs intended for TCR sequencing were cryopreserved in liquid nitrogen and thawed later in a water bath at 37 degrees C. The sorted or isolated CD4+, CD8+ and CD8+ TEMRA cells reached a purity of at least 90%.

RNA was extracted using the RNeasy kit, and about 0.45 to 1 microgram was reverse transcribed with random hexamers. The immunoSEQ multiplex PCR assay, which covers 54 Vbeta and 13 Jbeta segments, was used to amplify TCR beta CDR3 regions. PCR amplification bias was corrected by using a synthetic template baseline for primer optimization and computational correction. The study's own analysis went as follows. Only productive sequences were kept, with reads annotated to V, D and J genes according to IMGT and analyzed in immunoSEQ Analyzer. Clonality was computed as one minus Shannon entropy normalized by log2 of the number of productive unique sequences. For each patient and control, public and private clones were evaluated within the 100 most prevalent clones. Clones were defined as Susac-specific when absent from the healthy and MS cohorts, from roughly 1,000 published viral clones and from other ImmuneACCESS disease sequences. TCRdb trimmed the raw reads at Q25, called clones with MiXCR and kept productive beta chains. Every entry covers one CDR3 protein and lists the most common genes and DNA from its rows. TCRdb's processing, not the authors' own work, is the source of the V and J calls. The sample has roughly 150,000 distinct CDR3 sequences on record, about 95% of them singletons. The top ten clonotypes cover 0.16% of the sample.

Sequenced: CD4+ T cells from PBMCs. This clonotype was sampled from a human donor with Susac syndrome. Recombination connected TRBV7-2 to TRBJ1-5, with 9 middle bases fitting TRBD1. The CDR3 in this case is CASRPTGGAYQPQHF. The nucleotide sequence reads TGTGCCAGCAGGCCCACAGGGGGCGCGTACCAGCCCCAGCATTTT.